These T cell receptor beta chains were read from a single sample in a study of OX40 agonist ivuxolimab in advanced cancers. The data were produced by immunoSEQ multiplex PCR, yet TCRdb's version contains in-frame clones alone and is incomplete. This table has about 70,000 clones, 90% to 95% appearing once. The source was CD4+ or CD8+ T cells sorted from blood, collected in a trial of the OX40 agonist ivuxolimab. The receptors shown here come from an adult with an advanced solid tumor such as melanoma, head and neck, liver or kidney cancer. CDR3s include the opening cysteine and the closing phenylalanine or tryptophan. Each record gives: J gene, V gene, clone size, D gene, CDR3 DNA, CDR3 protein. A D gene is named only where the DNA matches it firmly. Size is stated for part of the rows, as once, few or many counts, or as a class when the clone is expanded.

>TRBJ1-1|TRBV4-3|-|-
TGCGCCAGCAGCCAAGGAACAGCGGGGCCCATGAACACTGAAGCTTTCTTT
CASSQGTAGPMNTEAFF
>TRBJ2-7|TRBV11-2|-|-
TGTGCCAGCAGCCTCAGATACGAGCAGTACTTC
CASSLRYEQYF
>TRBJ2-7|TRBV7-8|once|-
TGTGCCAGCAGCTTACGGACCGACTCCTACGAGCAGTACTTC
CASSLRTDSYEQYF
>TRBJ2-7|TRBV10-3|-|TRBD1
TGTGCCATCAGTGAGAACGGTATATCGGGGACAGGGGTTGACGAGCAGTACTTC
CAISENGISGTGVDEQYF
>TRBJ1-2|TRBV7-9|-|-
TGTGCCAGCAGCTCGGGGATGGGCTATGGCTACACCTTC
CASSSGMGYGYTF
>TRBJ1-3|TRBV2|-|TRBD1
TGTGCCAGCTTAACCGTAGGGGGCTTAGGAGGAAACACCATATATTTT
CASLTVGGLGGNTIYF
>TRBJ2-1|TRBV7-9|-|-
TGTGCCAGCAGCCCGGTGACTAGCTCCTACAATGAGCAGTTCTTC
CASSPVTSSYNEQFF
>TRBJ2-1|TRBV7-8|-|TRBD2
TGTGCCAGCAGCCTAGGACTAGCGGGGGGGTCGCACTACAATGAGCAGTTCTTC
CASSLGLAGGSHYNEQFF
>TRBJ1-2|TRBV7-8|few|-
TGTGCCAGCAGCTTAGGCAGAACCTATGGCTACACCTTC
CASSLGRTYGYTF
>TRBJ1-2|TRBV27|-|-
TGTGCCGCATGTGCCCGTGGTCAGGAGGCTTATGGCTACACCTTC
CAACARGQEAYGYTF
>TRBJ1-1|TRBV9|-|-
TGTGCCAGCAGCGTAGACGGAGAGGTCGGGGTCCGGGGGGCTTTCTTT
CASSVDGEVGVRGAFF
>TRBJ2-7|TRBV6-1|-|-
TGTGCCAGCAGTTTGGGACTCAACAGCTACGAGCAGTACTTC
CASSLGLNSYEQYF
>TRBJ2-3|TRBV13|-|TRBD2
TGTGCCAGCAGCCCGACTAGCCTCCGGGATACGCAGTATTTT
CASSPTSLRDTQYF
>TRBJ2-7|TRBV27|-|TRBD2
TGTGCCAGCAGTTTCGGGACTAGCGGGGGAACCTACGAGCAGTACTTC
CASSFGTSGGTYEQYF
>TRBJ2-3|TRBV6-6|-|TRBD2
TGTGCCAGCAGTTACTCGCGCGGGGGGACAGATACGCAGTATTTT
CASSYSRGGTDTQYF
>TRBJ2-1|TRBV6-7|-|TRBD2
TGTGCCAGCCCACCCGGGACTAGCGGGGGAAAGGAGCAGTTCTTC
CASPPGTSGGKEQFF
>TRBJ2-7|TRBV9|-|TRBD2
TGTGCCAGCAGCCCCGGGGGGAGCTCCTACGAGCAGTACTTC
CASSPGGSSYEQYF
>TRBJ2-5|TRBV9|-|TRBD2
TGTGCCAGCAGCCCCTTCTCCGGCGGGGGGGCAGAGACCCAGTACTTC
CASSPFSGGGAETQYF
>TRBJ2-7|TRBV10-3|-|TRBD2
TGTGCCATCAGTGCGGGGGGACTAGCGGGGAACTACGAGCAGTACTTC
CAISAGGLAGNYEQYF
>TRBJ2-7|TRBV11-2|-|-
TGTGCCAGCAGCTTAGAAGTCAGGAGCTCCTACGAGCAGTACTTC
CASSLEVRSSYEQYF
>TRBJ1-6|TRBV27|-|-
TGTGCCAGCAGTTTCGATTTCTCCTATAATTCACCCCTCCACTTT
CASSFDFSYNSPLHF
>TRBJ1-1|TRBV11-1|-|-
TGTGCCAGCAGCTTAACAGAGGGAAACACTGAAGCTTTCTTT
CASSLTEGNTEAFF
>TRBJ2-5|TRBV27|-|-
TGTGCCAGCATTTCAGGGGAGACCCAGTACTTC
CASISGETQYF
>TRBJ1-2|TRBV30|-|-
TGTGCCTGGAGTGAGGGCGTAACTAACTATGGCTACACCTTC
CAWSEGVTNYGYTF
>TRBJ1-2|TRBV27|-|TRBD1
TGTGCCAGCAGTCCAAAAGGTCAGGGGGCGATGTATGGCTACACCTTC
CASSPKGQGAMYGYTF
>TRBJ2-1|TRBV7-8|-|-
TGTGCCAGCAGCTTAGAAGAGACGGACACCTACAATGAGCAGTTCTTC
CASSLEETDTYNEQFF
>TRBJ1-2|TRBV6-6|-|TRBD1
TGCGCCATCGGGGGGACAGTCAACTATGGCTACACCTTC
CAIGGTVNYGYTF